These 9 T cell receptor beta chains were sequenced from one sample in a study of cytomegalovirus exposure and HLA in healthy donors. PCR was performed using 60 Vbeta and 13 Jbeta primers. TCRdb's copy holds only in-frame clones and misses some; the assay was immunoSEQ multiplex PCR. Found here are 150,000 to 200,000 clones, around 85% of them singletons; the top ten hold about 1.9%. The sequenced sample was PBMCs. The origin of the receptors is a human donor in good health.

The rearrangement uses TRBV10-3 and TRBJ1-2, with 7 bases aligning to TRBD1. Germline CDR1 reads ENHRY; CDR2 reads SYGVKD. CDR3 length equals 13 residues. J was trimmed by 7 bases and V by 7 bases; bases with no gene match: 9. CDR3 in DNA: TGTGCCATCACTGACAGGGTTGAAAGTGGCTACACCTTC. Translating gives CAITDRVESGYTF.

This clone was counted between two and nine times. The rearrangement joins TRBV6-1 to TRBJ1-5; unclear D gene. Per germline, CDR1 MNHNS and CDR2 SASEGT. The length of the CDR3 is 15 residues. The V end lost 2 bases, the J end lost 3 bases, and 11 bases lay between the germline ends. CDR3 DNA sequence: TGTGCCAGCAGTGAATTCGTTAGCTTCAATCAGCCCCAGCATTTT. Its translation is CASSEFVSFNQPQHF.

The DNA of the CDR3 is TGTGCCAGCAGTTCACAGGGATCTGGCTACACCTTC. Amino acid sequence: CASSSQGSGYTF. V usage is TRBV28 and J usage is TRBJ1-2; possible D gene TRBD1, 6 bases. The CDR3 is 12 residues long. Germline CDR1 MDHEN, CDR2 SYDVKM. The V and J ends lost 4 bases and 7 bases respectively, with 10 bases between them.

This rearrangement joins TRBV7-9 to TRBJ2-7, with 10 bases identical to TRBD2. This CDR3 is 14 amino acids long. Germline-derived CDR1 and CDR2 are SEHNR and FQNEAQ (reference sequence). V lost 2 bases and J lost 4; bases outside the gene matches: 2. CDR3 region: CASSLSAGGYEQYF. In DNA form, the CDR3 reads TGTGCCAGCAGCTTATCAGCGGGGGGGTACGAGCAGTACTTC.

CDR3 residues: CASSLEGTASYEQYF. The CDR3 DNA sequence: TGTGCCAGCAGCTTAGAAGGGACAGCCTCCTACGAGCAGTACTTC. The rearrangement uses TRBV7-2 and TRBJ2-7, with 7 bases lining up with TRBD1. The CDR3 runs to 15 residues. Germline assignment: CDR1 SGHTA and CDR2 FQGNSA. The V and J ends lost 1 base and 0 bases, in that order; junction bases with no gene match: 3.

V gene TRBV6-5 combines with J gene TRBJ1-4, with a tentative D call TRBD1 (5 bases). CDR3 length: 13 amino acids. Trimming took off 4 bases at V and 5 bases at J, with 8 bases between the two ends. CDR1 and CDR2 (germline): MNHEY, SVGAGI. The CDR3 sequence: CASSWAGNEKLFF. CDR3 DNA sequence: TGTGCCAGCAGTTGGGCAGGGAATGAAAAACTGTTTTTT.

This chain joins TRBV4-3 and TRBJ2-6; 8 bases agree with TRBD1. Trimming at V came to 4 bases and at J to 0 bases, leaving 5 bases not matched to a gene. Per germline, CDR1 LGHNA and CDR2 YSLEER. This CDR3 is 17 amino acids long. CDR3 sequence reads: CASSLGQGNSGANVLTF. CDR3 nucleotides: TGCGCCAGCAGCCTTGGACAGGGAAACTCTGGGGCCAACGTCCTGACTTTC.

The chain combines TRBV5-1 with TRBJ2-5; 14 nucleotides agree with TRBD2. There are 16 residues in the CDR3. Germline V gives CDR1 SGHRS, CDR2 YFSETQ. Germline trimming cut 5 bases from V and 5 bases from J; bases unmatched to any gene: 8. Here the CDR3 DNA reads TGCGCCAGCAGATGGACTAGCGGGGGGCCGTGGGAGACCCAGTACTTC. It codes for CASRWTSGGPWETQYF.

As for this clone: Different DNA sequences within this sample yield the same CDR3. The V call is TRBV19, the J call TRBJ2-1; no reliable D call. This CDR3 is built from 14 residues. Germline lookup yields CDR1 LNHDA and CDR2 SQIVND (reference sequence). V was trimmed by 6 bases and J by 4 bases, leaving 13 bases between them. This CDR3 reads CASSSGGDYNEQFF. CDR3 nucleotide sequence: TGTGCCAGTAGCTCCGGCGGAGATTACAATGAGCAGTTCTTC.